The 28 T cell receptor beta chains listed next were all sequenced from one sample in a study of shared clonotypes between healthy human individuals. The repertoire was sequenced with immunoSEQ multiplex PCR; TCRdb's copy has only in-frame clones and lacks some. The sample lists 550,000 to 800,000 clones; roughly 87% were seen once. Input material: memory CD8+ T cells from PBMCs. The subset: CD45RO+ cells pooled with CCR7-negative TemRA cells. These receptors originate from a man between 18 and 35 years old in good health. Some clones in this sample may be carry-over from other donors' samples.

This chain joins TRBV6-6 and TRBJ2-7; 7 nucleotides line up with TRBD2. CDR3 length: 14 amino acids. The J segment lost 7 bases and the V segment lost 2 bases, leaving 8 bases of the junction unmatched. CDR1 is MNHNY, CDR2 SVGAGI, per germline (reference sequence). As DNA, the CDR3 is TGTGCCAGCAGTTACCCGGGGGGTGCGCGGGAGCAGTACTTC. Its translation: CASSYPGGAREQYF.

The chain is built from TRBV9 and TRBJ2-7; no clear D gene. The germline V gene encodes CDR1 SGDLS and CDR2 YYNGEE. With 3 bases removed from V and 3 bases from J, the gap between germline ends came to 10 bases. The CDR3 totals 13 residues. DNA of the CDR3: TGTGCCAGCAGCGCAGGACCTTACTACGAGCAGTACTTC. This encodes CASSAGPYYEQYF.

This clone showed up just once. The chain is built from TRBV19 and TRBJ2-1, with D perhaps assigned TRBD1 or TRBD2 (6 bases each). The germline V and J ends were trimmed by 5 bases and 6 bases, with 20 bases remaining between them. This CDR3 contains 16 residues. Germline CDR1 LNHDA, CDR2 SQIVND (reference sequence). CDR3 DNA sequence: TGTGCCAGTAGTCAGGGGTTGGACTATCTCGGCAATGAGCAGTTCTTC. It encodes CASSQGLDYLGNEQFF.

The V and J genes are TRBV7-2 and TRBJ1-5; the match to TRBD1 covers 8 bases. V shed 5 bases, J shed 0 bases, and the junction held 6 bases outside the gene matches. The CDR3 totals 16 residues. Germline CDR1 SGHTA, CDR2 FQGNSA. In DNA, the CDR3 is TGTGCCAGCAGCCGGACAGGGCTTAATAGCAATCAGCCCCAGCATTTT. Protein product: CASSRTGLNSNQPQHF.

The genes are TRBV27 and TRBJ2-7; TRBD2 matches at 9 bases. The CDR3 covers 17 residues. Germline V gene data show CDR1 as MNHEY and CDR2 as SMNVEV (reference sequence). V gave up 5 bases and J gave up 8 bases; unmatched junction bases: 19. The CDR3 protein is CASSPGRWASGIYQQYF. CDR3 coding DNA: TGTGCCAGCAGTCCGGGGCGTTGGGCTAGCGGGATATACCAGCAGTACTTC.

The rearrangement uses TRBV7-9 and TRBJ1-5; D gene unclear. V dropped 6 bases and J dropped 0 bases, with 3 bases sitting between them. The CDR3 sequence is 12 residues long. Germline values: CDR1 SEHNR, CDR2 FQNEAQ (reference sequence). This chain's CDR3 is CASRYSNQPQHF. The CDR3 DNA sequence: TGTGCCAGCAGATATAGCAATCAGCCCCAGCATTTT.

The gene calls are TRBV27 and TRBJ1-4, with 7 positions matching TRBD1. The germline CDR1 and CDR2 sequences are MNHEY and SMNVEV (reference sequence). This CDR3 has 14 residues. V lost 5 bases and J lost 7; bases outside the gene matches: 7. This CDR3 reads CASSLRQGGEKLFF. The CDR3 region has the DNA TGTGCCAGCAGTCTAAGACAGGGCGGTGAAAAACTGTTTTTT.

The gene calls are TRBV28 and TRBJ2-2; tentatively, D is TRBD1 (5 bases). The CDR3 extends over 16 amino acids. The germline gives CDR1 MDHEN, CDR2 SYDVKM. Trimming cost V 4 bases and J 0 bases, with 12 bases left between them. CDR3 residues: CASSYRQIANTGELFF. The CDR3 region has the DNA TGTGCCAGCAGTTACCGACAGATCGCGAACACCGGGGAGCTGTTTTTT.

V usage is TRBV19 and J usage is TRBJ2-1; D is undetermined. Trimming stripped 6 bases from V and 0 bases from J, with 9 bases between. Germline V CDR1 and CDR2: LNHDA, SQIVND (reference sequence). The CDR3 spans 14 residues. CDR3 nucleotide sequence: TGTGCCAGTAGCCCTATGGGCTCCTACAATGAGCAGTTCTTC. Protein product: CASSPMGSYNEQFF.

The chain couples TRBV27 to TRBJ2-7, with 11 bases that match TRBD2. The CDR3 runs to 16 residues. The germline gives CDR1 MNHEY, CDR2 SMNVEV (reference sequence). V shed 5 bases and J 1 base; nucleotides not matched to a gene: 7. The CDR3, as DNA: TGTGCCAGCAGTCTAGGGACTAGCGGCGGGTCCTACGAGCAGTACTTC. It is translated as CASSLGTSGGSYEQYF.

The V call is TRBV10-3, the J call TRBJ2-7, with D unresolved. V was shortened by 11 bases and J by 3 bases, with 14 bases between the two germline ends. The CDR3 is 12 residues long. The germline V gene encodes CDR1 ENHRY and CDR2 SYGVKD. The CDR3 DNA sequence: TGTGCCGTACAACGGCAGGACTACGAGCAGTACTTC. Translated, it gives CAVQRQDYEQYF.

The chain uses TRBV19 and TRBJ1-4, with D tentatively TRBD1 (6 bases). Germline lookup yields CDR1 LNHDA and CDR2 SQIVND (reference sequence). The CDR3 is made up of 15 amino acids. Trimming shortened V by 5 bases and J by 4 bases, and 14 bases separated the two germline ends. In DNA form, the CDR3 reads TGTGCCAGTAGTGTCCGGACAGTCTTTAATGAAAAACTGTTTTTT. This gives the protein CASSVRTVFNEKLFF.

The genes are TRBV5-4 and TRBJ2-7; the D gene is possibly TRBD2 (6 bases). The CDR3 is made up of 13 amino acids. The germline V and J ends were trimmed by 4 bases and 7 bases, with 15 bases remaining between them. CDR1 is SGHNT, CDR2 YYREEE, per germline (reference sequence). The CDR3 is CASSPGLPSEQYF. In nucleotides, the CDR3 is TGTGCCAGCAGCCCGGGACTCCCCAGTGAGCAGTACTTC.

The J gene is TRBJ1-1, the V gene TRBV19; D ambiguous. V was shortened by 6 bases and J by 6 bases, with 14 bases between the two germline ends. CDR1 and CDR2 (germline): LNHDA, SQIVND (reference sequence). This CDR3 contains 13 residues. In DNA, the CDR3 is TGTGCCAGTAGGGACTCCGTGATGTCTGAAGCTTTCTTT. Encoded protein: CASRDSVMSEAFF.

The V gene is TRBV10-2, the J gene TRBJ1-3; 8 bases are a match to TRBD1. The CDR3 has 14 amino acids. Per germline, CDR1 WSHSY and CDR2 SAAADI. V gave up 9 bases and J gave up 3 bases; unmatched junction bases: 7. The CDR3 DNA reads TGCGCCAGTTCGGACAGGGTTGATGGAAACACCATATATTTT. Translating gives CASSDRVDGNTIYF.

This sequence joins TRBV19 and TRBJ1-1, with 7 bases that match TRBD1. CDR1 LNHDA and CDR2 SQIVND come from the germline V gene (reference sequence). V lost 5 bases, J lost 0 bases, and 9 bases stayed unmatched. The CDR3 length is 16 residues. DNA of the CDR3: TGTGCCAGTAGTCCAAGGACAGGAGGTCTGAACACTGAAGCTTTCTTT. Translating it yields CASSPRTGGLNTEAFF.

CDR3 sequence: CASSTGRIYEQYF. The CDR3 DNA reads as TGCGCCAGCAGTACAGGGAGAATCTACGAGCAGTACTTC. The chain uses TRBV5-1 and TRBJ2-7, with D tentatively TRBD1 (6 bases). The V end was cut by 5 bases, the J end by 3 bases, with 12 bases between. The germline V gene has CDR1 SGHRS and CDR2 YFSETQ. The CDR3 covers 13 residues.

The J gene is TRBJ2-7, the V gene TRBV10-3, with D tentatively TRBD2 (5 bases). Germline V lookup: CDR1 ENHRY, CDR2 SYGVKD. The V end lost 0 bases, the J end lost 2 bases, and 14 bases lay between the germline ends. The CDR3 consists of 16 residues. Written as DNA, the CDR3 is TGTGCCATCAGTGAGTCTCAATTAGAGAGGGCCTACGAGCAGTACTTC. It codes for CAISESQLERAYEQYF.

This clone was found once. This sequence joins TRBV10-3 and TRBJ2-1, with a possible D match to TRBD2 (5 bases). CDR3 size: 16 residues. CDR1 and CDR2 (germline): ENHRY, SYGVKD. Between the trimmed V and J ends, which lost 3 bases and 5 bases, there was a span of 17 bases. CDR3 DNA: TGTGCCATCAGTGATGGCCCGGGATCCTGGAACAATGAGCAGTTCTTC. Amino acids: CAISDGPGSWNNEQFF.

Concerning this clone: Other DNA variants within this sample encode the same CDR3. The chain employs TRBV19 and TRBJ1-1; D is unclear. The CDR3 is 13 amino acids. CDR1 and CDR2 (germline): LNHDA, SQIVND (reference sequence). Trimming removed 1 base from V and 1 base from J, with 4 bases in between. In DNA form, the CDR3 reads TGTGCCAGTAGTATAGGTGCGAACACTGAAGCTTTCTTT. This translates into CASSIGANTEAFF. Full variable domain (missing parts from reference TRBV19 and TRBJ1-1): DGGITQSPKYLFRKEGQNVTLSCEQNLNHDAMYWYRQDPGQGLRLIYYSQIVNDFQKGDIAEGYSVSREKKESFPLTVTSAQKNPTAFYLCASSIGANTEAFFGQGTRLTVV.

The chain links TRBV27 to TRBJ1-1; TRBD1 is a possible D gene (5 bases). V was shortened by 8 bases and J by 2 bases, with 15 bases between the two germline ends. CDR1 is MNHEY and CDR2 is SMNVEV in the germline V gene (reference sequence). The CDR3 consists of 14 residues. CDR3 in amino acids: CASGSGGDNTEAFF. Written as DNA, the CDR3 is TGTGCCAGCGGGTCGGGGGGGGATAACACTGAAGCTTTCTTT.

V usage is TRBV4-1 and J usage is TRBJ2-7; D not certain. CDR3 length equals 16 residues. The germline gives CDR1 MGHRA, CDR2 YSYEKL. V lost 0 bases and J 1 base, leaving 13 bases between the germline ends. The CDR3 spells CASSQDTFDRSYEQYF. The CDR3 nucleotides are TGCGCCAGCAGCCAAGATACGTTTGACCGGTCCTACGAGCAGTACTTC.

This rearrangement joins TRBV6-5 to TRBJ1-1; the D gene is possibly TRBD1 (6 bases). Germline V gives CDR1 MNHEY, CDR2 SVGAGI. V lost 2 bases and J 4 bases, leaving 14 bases between the germline ends. This CDR3 is 15 amino acids long. CDR3 coding DNA: TGTGCCAGCAGTTACCGCAGGGGTGGAAGCACTGAAGCTTTCTTT. The encoded protein is CASSYRRGGSTEAFF.

The genes are TRBV7-9 and TRBJ2-5; D could derive from TRBD1 or TRBD2 (5 bases each). This CDR3 is 15 amino acids long. V was pared by 4 bases and J by 5 bases, with 17 bases between. Germline V lookup: CDR1 SEHNR, CDR2 FQNEAQ (reference sequence). The CDR3 is CASSWGAGDRETQYF. As DNA, the CDR3 is TGTGCCAGCAGCTGGGGCGCCGGGGATCGGGAGACCCAGTACTTC. Full variable domain (remainder filled in from reference TRBV7-9 and TRBJ2-5): DTGVSQNPRHKITKRGQNVTFRCDPISEHNRLYWYRQTLGQGPEFLTYFQNEAQLEKSRLLSDRFSAERPKGSFSTLEIQRTEQGDSAMYLCASSWGAGDRETQYFGPGTRLLVL.

This chain links TRBV6-1 with TRBJ2-7; TRBD2 is a possible D gene (6 bases). The germline CDR1 and CDR2 sequences are MNHNS and SASEGT. V lost 4 bases to trimming and J lost 1 base, with 14 bases between them. This CDR3 is built from 15 residues. The CDR3 coding sequence is TGTGCCAGCAGTGGGGGACTTTCTGTTTCCTACGAGCAGTACTTC. Residues: CASSGGLSVSYEQYF.

This rearrangement joins TRBV7-9 to TRBJ2-3; TRBD2 agrees at 9 bases. The V segment lost 5 bases and the J segment 1 base; nucleotides outside the gene matches: 13. The CDR3 is 18 amino acids. CDR1 and CDR2 (germline): SEHNR, FQNEAQ (reference sequence). CDR3 sequence: CASSNSSGTLDGTDTQYF. The CDR3, as DNA: TGTGCCAGCAGCAACTCTAGCGGGACCCTGGATGGCACAGATACGCAGTATTTT.

This chain joins TRBV28 and TRBJ1-1, with D maybe TRBD1 (6 bases). Germline assignment: CDR1 MDHEN and CDR2 SYDVKM. This CDR3 contains 15 residues. The V end was cut by 6 bases, the J end by 1 base, with 15 bases between. CDR3 region: CASSRIQGTNTEAFF. DNA of the CDR3: TGTGCCAGCAGCCGGATACAGGGAACGAACACTGAAGCTTTCTTT.

Concerning this clone: Other DNA sequences in this specimen translate into the identical CDR3. The chain combines TRBV4-3 with TRBJ2-7; 7 positions match TRBD1. This CDR3 region has 13 residues. Trimming took 4 bases from V and 3 from J; bases not matched to a gene: 3. Germline-derived CDR1 and CDR2 are LGHNA and YSLEER. The CDR3 reads CASSPGTDYEQYF. DNA for the CDR3: TGCGCCAGCAGCCCCGGGACAGACTACGAGCAGTACTTC.